The 27 T cell receptor beta chains below all came from one sample that was sequenced in a study of blood T cell repertoires in COVID-19. The protocol was immunoSEQ multiplex PCR, while the TCRdb copy is restricted to in-frame clones and leaves out a portion. The sample yields under 450,000 clones, approximately 93% seen once. The sequencing input was PBMCs or T cells enriched from blood (not recorded which). The receptors come from a woman in her forties who had been exposed to COVID-19.

This chain uses TRBV2 with TRBJ1-2; D is uncertain. Trimming stripped 7 bases from V and 6 bases from J, with 12 bases between. Germline V CDR1 and CDR2: SNHLY, FYNNEI. The CDR3 is 12 residues long. CDR3 region: CASNERGHGYTF. CDR3 DNA sequence: TGTGCCAGCAACGAGAGAGGGCATGGCTACACCTTC.

The V gene is TRBV5-4, the J gene TRBJ1-4, with 8 bases that match TRBD1. This CDR3 has 15 residues. V shed 3 bases and J 7 bases; nucleotides not matched to a gene: 8. Looked up from germline, CDR1 is SGHNT and CDR2 is YYREEE (reference sequence). The chain's CDR3 is CASSSSPGGVEKLFF. The CDR3 bases are TGTGCCAGCAGCTCCTCTCCAGGGGGCGTTGAAAAACTGTTTTTT.

V and J are TRBV19 and TRBJ2-2; a possible D gene is TRBD1 (6 bases). The CDR3 has 14 amino acids. V shed 6 bases and J shed 0 bases, with 8 bases lying between them. Germline CDR1 reads LNHDA; CDR2 reads SQIVND (reference sequence). The CDR3 spells CASRGDTNTGELFF. The DNA for the CDR3 is TGTGCCAGTAGGGGGGACACGAACACCGGGGAGCTGTTTTTT.

The CDR3 is CASSLGDRVLSNYGYTF. The CDR3 DNA sequence: TGCGCCAGCAGCTTGGGGGACAGGGTCCTTTCTAACTATGGCTACACCTTC. The chain carries TRBV5-1 and TRBJ1-2; 9 nucleotides match TRBD1. There are 17 residues in the CDR3. In germline, CDR1 is SGHRS, CDR2 YFSETQ. Trimming cost V 0 bases and J 0 bases; bases outside gene matches: 6.

This clone was recorded a few times. This chain links TRBV2 with TRBJ2-2; TRBD2 matches at 11 bases. The V gene end was trimmed by 9 bases and the J gene end by 4 bases; junction bases not matched to a gene: 7. Germline CDR1 reads SNHLY; CDR2 reads FYNNEI. CDR3 size: 15 residues. Here the CDR3 DNA reads TGTGCCAGGTCTTCTAGCGGGAGGACCACCGGGGAGCTGTTTTTT. As protein: CARSSSGRTTGELFF.

This sequence joins TRBV10-1 and TRBJ2-7; no clear D. CDR3 length equals 11 residues. The ends were cut back, 4 bases at V and 4 bases at J, with 5 bases in the middle. CDR1 and CDR2 (germline): WNHNN, SYGVQD (reference sequence). The CDR3 reads CASSAKYEQYF. CDR3 in DNA: TGCGCCAGCAGTGCCAAATACGAGCAGTACTTC.

This chain joins TRBV7-2 and TRBJ1-1, with 8 bases matching TRBD1. The CDR3 has 13 residues. Germline CDR1 SGHTA, CDR2 FQGNSA. The V gene end was trimmed by 5 bases and the J gene end by 8 bases; junction bases not matched to a gene: 7. The CDR3: CASSTRQGLEAFF. CDR3 nucleotide sequence: TGTGCCAGCAGCACCCGACAGGGGTTAGAAGCTTTCTTT.

This sequence joins TRBV19 and TRBJ1-2; TRBD1 matches at 7 bases. With 1 base clipped from V and 9 bases from J, the junction kept 2 bases outside the gene matches. This CDR3 has 12 amino acids. The V gene's germline CDR1 is LNHDA and CDR2 SQIVND (reference sequence). CDR3 sequence (DNA): TGTGCCAGTAGTATAGGGGACAGTCGCTACACCTTC. The encoded protein is CASSIGDSRYTF.

The rearrangement joins TRBV15 to TRBJ2-3, with TRBD1 identical over 9 bases. Germline lookup yields CDR1 LNHNV and CDR2 YYDKDF (reference sequence). V was clipped by 3 bases and J by 6 bases; unmatched bases: 7. CDR3 length: 15 amino acids. DNA of the CDR3: TGTGCCACCAGCAGCCACAGGGGGCAAGGGGATACGCAGTATTTT. This translates into CATSSHRGQGDTQYF.

The V gene is TRBV9, the J gene TRBJ2-5; 8 bases match TRBD2. Trimming took 0 bases from V and 2 from J; bases not matched to a gene: 9. The CDR3 is 17 amino acids. Per the germline V gene, CDR1 is SGDLS and CDR2 is YYNGEE. The CDR3 DNA sequence: TGTGCCAGCAGCGTAGGGAACGGCGGGAGGCATCAAGAGACCCAGTACTTC. This gives the protein CASSVGNGGRHQETQYF.

This clone was found once. The chain is built from TRBV7-2 and TRBJ1-2, with 10 bases fitting TRBD1. This CDR3 has 14 residues. Germline CDR1 is SGHTA and CDR2 is FQGNSA. Losses at the gene ends were 5 bases for V and 13 bases for J; bases not matched to a gene: 13. The CDR3 spells CASSPNPGQGSCTF. The CDR3 DNA is TGTGCCAGCAGCCCCAATCCGGGACAGGGGTCTTGCACCTTC.

This chain links TRBV3-1 (or the pseudogene TRBV3-2) with TRBJ2-5, with 15 bases matching TRBD2. The CDR3 runs to 18 residues. CDR1 is LGHDT, CDR2 YNNKEL, per germline (reference sequence). Trimming took 0 bases from V and 4 from J; bases not matched to a gene: 6. The CDR3: CASSQDRGLAGGRETQYF. The DNA of the CDR3 is TGTGCCAGCAGCCAAGATCGCGGACTAGCGGGGGGGCGAGAGACCCAGTACTTC.

The chain has TRBV30 and TRBJ1-2; D is possibly TRBD1 (5 bases). Germline CDR1 and CDR2: GTSNPN and SVGIG (reference sequence). Trimming removed 3 bases at V and 6 bases at J, with 11 bases between. This CDR3 has 12 residues. CDR3 in amino acids: CAWSQGVNGYTF. The DNA of the CDR3 is TGTGCCTGGAGCCAGGGTGTTAATGGCTACACCTTC.

This chain uses TRBV7-3 with TRBJ2-2; D uncertain. Germline CDR1 reads SGHTA; CDR2 reads FQGTGA. The CDR3 spans 14 residues. Trimming pared 3 bases from V and 0 bases from J, leaving 5 bases between. CDR3 sequence reads: CASSLPTNTGELFF. The CDR3 bases are TGTGCCAGCAGCTTGCCTACGAACACCGGGGAGCTGTTTTTT.

This clone appeared a single time. CDR3 in amino acids: CASSITQGAEAFF. The CDR3 DNA is TGTGCCAGTAGTATCACACAGGGCGCTGAAGCTTTCTTT. The chain combines TRBV19 with TRBJ1-1, with D maybe TRBD1 (6 bases). The CDR3 sequence is 13 residues long. Trimming stripped 3 bases from V and 6 bases from J, with 11 bases between. Per the germline V gene, CDR1 is LNHDA and CDR2 is SQIVND (reference sequence).

The chain is built from TRBV15 and TRBJ2-1; D gene ambiguous. V was cut by 1 base and J by 9 bases, with 7 bases left in between. This CDR3 has 12 residues. Germline V lookup: CDR1 LNHNV, CDR2 YYDKDF (reference sequence). The CDR3 loop reads CATSRVSGEQFF. The CDR3 DNA reads as TGTGCCACCAGCAGAGTTTCGGGTGAGCAGTTCTTC.

J is TRBJ1-2 and V is TRBV13, with 7 bases aligning to TRBD1. Germline CDR1 and CDR2: PRHDT and FYEKMQ (reference sequence). With 4 bases clipped from V and 3 bases from J, the junction kept 11 bases outside the gene matches. This CDR3 contains 16 residues. The CDR3 spells CASSSRQGSEDYGYTF. The CDR3 nucleotides are TGTGCCAGCAGCTCCCGACAGGGTAGTGAGGACTATGGCTACACCTTC.

J is TRBJ2-2 and V is TRBV14; D is unclear. The germline V gene has CDR1 SGHDN and CDR2 FVKESK. The CDR3 has 13 residues. V lost 6 bases to trimming and J lost 1 base, with 6 bases between them. The DNA of the CDR3 is TGTGCCAGCAGGAGACAGAACACCGGGGAGCTGTTTTTT. It translates to CASRRQNTGELFF. The whole variable domain, filled in from reference TRBV14 and TRBJ2-2, reads EAGVTQFPSHSVIEKGQTVTLRCDPISGHDNLYWYRRVMGKEIKFLLHFVKESKQDESGMPNNRFLAERTGGTYSTLKVQPAELEDSGVYFCASRRQNTGELFFGEGSRLTVL.

The table lists this clone with a count of one. The rearrangement links TRBV18 to TRBJ2-4; D possibly corresponds to TRBD1 (5 bases). Germline V gene lookup returns CDR1 KGHSH and CDR2 LQKENI. The V and J ends lost 2 bases and 6 bases respectively, with 8 bases between them. CDR3 length: 13 residues. This CDR3 reads CASSPSRGNIQYF. The CDR3 DNA follows: TGTGCCAGCTCACCATCAAGGGGAAACATTCAGTACTTC.

This chain links TRBV29-1 with TRBJ1-3, with D perhaps matching TRBD1 (5 bases). The ends were cut back, 6 bases at V and 6 bases at J, with 15 bases in the middle. Germline V lookup: CDR1 SQVTM, CDR2 ANQGSEA. The CDR3 totals 13 residues. The CDR3, as DNA: TGCAGCGTAAGAGCCAGGGCTGAAAACACCATATATTTT. Translating it yields CSVRARAENTIYF.

The chain carries TRBV6-5 and TRBJ1-1; D is ambiguous. Trimming cost V 0 bases and J 2 bases, with 4 bases left between them. The CDR3 consists of 13 residues. CDR1 and CDR2 (germline): MNHEY, SVGAGI. The CDR3 sequence: CASSYSTNTEAFF. DNA for the CDR3: TGTGCCAGCAGTTACTCGACAAACACTGAAGCTTTCTTT.

The V gene is TRBV11-3, the J gene TRBJ2-7; a possible D gene is TRBD1 (7 bases). Germline CDR1 is SGHNT and CDR2 is YENEEA. Trimming pared 8 bases from V and 4 bases from J, leaving 18 bases between. CDR3 length: 14 amino acids. CDR3 region: CASGRRGRGYEQYF. CDR3 sequence (DNA): TGTGCCAGCGGCCGGAGGGGCAGGGGGTACGAGCAGTACTTC.

The rearrangement joins TRBV27 to TRBJ1-2; D is undetermined. From germline, CDR1 is MNHEY and CDR2 SMNVEV (reference sequence). The CDR3 covers 16 residues. V was trimmed by 6 bases and J by 3 bases, leaving 20 bases between them. CDR3 amino acids: CASSPHGGRAYYGYTF. DNA for the CDR3: TGTGCCAGCAGCCCACATGGAGGGCGGGCTTACTATGGCTACACCTTC.

This chain connects TRBV29-1 to TRBJ2-5; D is unresolved. Germline V CDR1 and CDR2: SQVTM, ANQGSEA. Trimming removed 4 bases at V and 5 bases at J, with 14 bases between. CDR3 length: 13 residues. Here the CDR3 reads CSVGGWRGETQYF. The CDR3 coding sequence is TGCAGCGTTGGAGGATGGCGTGGGGAGACCCAGTACTTC.

The rearrangement links TRBV7-2 to TRBJ2-2, with D perhaps TRBD2 (6 bases). The CDR3 is 15 residues long. Germline V gives CDR1 SGHTA, CDR2 FQGNSA. Deletions cut 6 bases from V and 1 base from J, with 12 bases between. The CDR3 DNA is TGTGCCAGCAGTCCGGGACTCGTGAACACCGGGGAGCTGTTTTTT. Translated, it gives CASSPGLVNTGELFF.

The chain couples TRBV19 to TRBJ2-7, with TRBD1 matching over 10 bases. The CDR3 runs to 13 residues. V dropped 9 bases and J dropped 4; count of bases not matched to a gene: 6. Per germline, CDR1 LNHDA and CDR2 SQIVND (reference sequence). The DNA for the CDR3 is TGTGCCAGCGCAGGGGACAGGGGTTACGAGCAGTACTTC. Translating gives CASAGDRGYEQYF.

J is TRBJ2-3 and V is TRBV5-1; TRBD2 matches at 14 bases. The germline gives CDR1 SGHRS, CDR2 YFSETQ. The CDR3 extends over 17 amino acids. V lost 4 bases, J lost 6 bases, and 10 bases stayed unmatched. The DNA of the CDR3 is TGCGCCAGCAGCCTAGGGACTAGCGGGAGTGTATCGGATACGCAGTATTTT. Its translation is CASSLGTSGSVSDTQYF.